The text below deals with one T cell receptor beta chain. The antigen is unknown. This record belongs to a study of T cell responses to AZD1222 COVID-19 vaccine. Study background: Samples with a second dose at about 4 or about 12 weeks were pooled together. Study findings and constraints: The number of AZD1222 recipients seropositive at baseline was only six. Donors were mostly white British, more females; clonal diversity possibly underestimated. Repertoire sampling was restricted to post-peak T cell response timepoints.

Germline CDR1 and CDR2: SGHRS and YFSETQ. This CDR3 is 15 amino acids long. Deletions cut 4 bases from V and 5 bases from J, with 13 bases between. Repertoires were generated with immunoSEQ multiplex PCR, while TCRdb's copy carries only in-frame clones and drops some. Found here are 150,000 or so clones, more than 90% of them singletons; the top ten hold approximately 19%. This clonotype was obtained from an adult in good health. The chain recombines TRBV5-1 with TRBJ1-6, with TRBD1 as a possible D gene (6 bases). Sequencing used peripheral blood, obtained on day 0 of AZD1222 vaccination. CDR3 sequence: CASSPQTGNNSPLHF. Written as DNA, the CDR3 is TGCGCCAGCAGCCCGCAAACAGGGAATAATTCACCCCTCCACTTT.